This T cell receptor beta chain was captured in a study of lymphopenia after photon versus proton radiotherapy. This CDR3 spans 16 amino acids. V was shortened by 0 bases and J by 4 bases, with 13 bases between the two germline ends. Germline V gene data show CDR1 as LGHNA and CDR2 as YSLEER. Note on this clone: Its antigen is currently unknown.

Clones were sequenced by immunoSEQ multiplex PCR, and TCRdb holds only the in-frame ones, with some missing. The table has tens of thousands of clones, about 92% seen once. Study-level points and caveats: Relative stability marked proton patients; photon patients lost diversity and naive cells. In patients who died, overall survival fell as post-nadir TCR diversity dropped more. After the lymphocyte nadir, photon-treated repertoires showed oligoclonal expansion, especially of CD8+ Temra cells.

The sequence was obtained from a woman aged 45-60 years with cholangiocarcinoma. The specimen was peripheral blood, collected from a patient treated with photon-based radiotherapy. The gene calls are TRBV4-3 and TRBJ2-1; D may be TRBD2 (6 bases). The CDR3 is CASSQDLGGKYNEQFF. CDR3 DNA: TGCGCCAGCAGCCAAGATCTCGGCGGGAAGTACAATGAGCAGTTCTTC.